This section outlines one T cell receptor (beta chain) sequence together with its context. The antigen is undetermined. These data come from a study of early T cells in non-severe SARS-CoV-2 infection. Study results and limitations: The matching step, a VDJdb search, favored anti-spike CD8 responses and missed private and CD4 specificities.

Germline lookup yields CDR1 SGHRS and CDR2 YFSETQ. V was shortened by 0 bases and J by 2 bases, with 11 bases between the two germline ends. This CDR3 contains 15 residues. A single record per CDR3 protein comes from TCRdb applying MiXCR to the 5' RACE reads. The profile shows about 98,000 distinct CDR3 sequences, approximately 9.9% of them singletons. The sequenced sample was whole blood. The clonotype originates from an adult who was a healthcare worker with PCR-confirmed SARS-CoV-2 infection or an uninfected control (not recorded which). This chain links TRBV5-1 with TRBJ1-1, with D uncertain. Written as DNA, the CDR3 is TGCGCCAGCAGCTTGGTTACCCCCCGAAACACTGAAGCTTTCTTT. Protein: CASSLVTPRNTEAFF. Filled out from reference TRBV5-1 and TRBJ1-1, the complete variable domain reads KAGVTQTPRYLIKTRGQQVTLSCSPISGHRSVSWYQQTPGQGLQFLFEYFSETQRNKGNFPGRFSGRQFSNSRSEMNVSTLELGDSALYLCASSLVTPRNTEAFFGQGTRLTVV.